These 31 T cell receptor beta chains originate from one sample sequenced in a study of blood T cell repertoires in COVID-19. The protocol was immunoSEQ multiplex PCR, while the TCRdb copy is restricted to in-frame clones and leaves out a portion. The sample holds approximately 490,000 clones, approximately 86% seen once. Material for sequencing was PBMCs or T cells enriched from blood (not recorded which). The receptors here all came from a woman in her sixties or seventies who had recovered from COVID-19.

The chain has TRBV6-6 and TRBJ2-7; 7 nucleotides match TRBD1. V shed 6 bases, J shed 3 bases, and the junction held 11 bases outside the gene matches. The CDR3 sequence is 15 residues long. Germline CDR1 is MNHNY and CDR2 is SVGAGI (reference sequence). The CDR3 DNA sequence: TGTGCCAGCAGACCCGGGACAGCGGTTTTCTACGAGCAGTACGTC. Translated: CASRPGTAVFYEQYV.

The genes are TRBV7-9 and TRBJ2-1, with 7 bases lining up with TRBD2. The junction had 6 bases not matched to a gene; V was cut back by 1 base and J by 3 bases. Germline assignment: CDR1 SEHNR and CDR2 FQNEAQ (reference sequence). CDR3 length: 16 residues. The CDR3 protein is CASSLVTGGNYNEQFF. The CDR3 coding sequence is TGTGCCAGCAGCTTAGTAACCGGGGGGAACTACAATGAGCAGTTCTTC.

This clone came up a few times. The CDR3 loop is CASSPRAPDRYSGNTIYF. The DNA of the CDR3 is TGTGCCAGCAGCCCCAGGGCGCCGGACAGGTACTCTGGAAACACCATATATTTT. The chain joins TRBV11-2 to TRBJ1-3, with 7 bases lining up with TRBD1. The J segment lost 0 bases and the V segment lost 5 bases, leaving 13 bases of the junction unmatched. CDR3 size: 18 residues. CDR1 SGHAT and CDR2 FQNNGV come from the germline V gene.

J is TRBJ1-4 and V is TRBV2; no reliable D call. The CDR3 extends over 15 amino acids. Germline V lookup: CDR1 SNHLY, CDR2 FYNNEI. V lost 5 bases to trimming and J lost 0 bases, with 10 bases between them. In DNA, the CDR3 is TGTGCCAGCAGTAGCGGCGGCTCAACTAATGAAAAACTGTTTTTT. Translated, it gives CASSSGGSTNEKLFF.

V is TRBV30 and J is TRBJ1-6, with D unclear. Trimming left V 0 bases short and J 7 bases short, with 7 bases between. Germline V gives CDR1 GTSNPN, CDR2 SVGIG (reference sequence). The CDR3 loop spans 13 amino acids. CDR3 amino acids: CAWSVAVNSPLHF. The CDR3 DNA reads TGTGCCTGGAGTGTGGCAGTAAATTCACCCCTCCACTTT.

The V and J genes are TRBV7-9 and TRBJ2-7; D possibly corresponds to TRBD1 (6 bases). In germline, CDR1 is SEHNR, CDR2 FQNEAQ (reference sequence). CDR3 length equals 15 residues. Trimming pared 7 bases from V and 1 base from J, leaving 17 bases between. The CDR3 reads CASKRQGSGSYEQYF. The CDR3 region has the DNA TGTGCCAGCAAAAGGCAGGGGTCGGGTTCCTACGAGCAGTACTTC.

This clone was recorded only once. V is TRBV3-1 (or the pseudogene TRBV3-2) and J is TRBJ1-6, with D uncertain. V gave up 5 bases and J gave up 0 bases, with 17 bases separating them. The CDR3 has 18 residues. Per the germline V gene, CDR1 is LGHDT and CDR2 is YNNKEL (reference sequence). For the CDR3, the DNA is TGTGCCAGCAGCTGGACCGGGATACTGGGCTCCTATAATTCACCCCTCCACTTT. Amino acids: CASSWTGILGSYNSPLHF.

Here the CDR3 reads CASSQMASDNQPQHF. For the CDR3, the DNA is TGCGCCAGCAGCCAAATGGCCTCCGACAATCAGCCCCAGCATTTT. The chain couples TRBV4-1 to TRBJ1-5; no reliable D call. This CDR3 is 15 amino acids long. Germline CDR1 is MGHRA and CDR2 is YSYEKL. The V end was cut by 2 bases, the J end by 3 bases, with 11 bases between.

CDR3 residues: CSVLLPVFGQPQHF. As DNA, the CDR3 is TGCAGCGTTCTCCTTCCTGTTTTCGGGCAGCCCCAGCATTTT. The chain is built from TRBV29-1 and TRBJ1-5; D is uncertain. The CDR3 loop spans 14 amino acids. Germline V lookup: CDR1 SQVTM, CDR2 ANQGSEA. Trimming left V 5 bases short and J 7 bases short, with 18 bases between.

This chain uses TRBV9 with TRBJ2-1; possibly TRBD1 for D (6 bases). Germline CDR1 is SGDLS and CDR2 is YYNGEE. This CDR3 has 14 amino acids. Trimming shortened V by 2 bases and J by 7 bases, and 13 bases separated the two germline ends. This CDR3 is CASSVSSDSNEQFF. The DNA of the CDR3 is TGTGCCAGCAGCGTCTCCTCGGACAGTAATGAGCAGTTCTTC.

The chain has TRBV12-5 and TRBJ1-5; D remains unclear. Germline lookup yields CDR1 LGHNT and CDR2 FRNRAP. The length of the CDR3 is 16 residues. Trimming cost V 3 bases and J 6 bases, with 18 bases left between them. This chain's CDR3 is CASGLILTGVSQPQHF. DNA of the CDR3: TGTGCTAGTGGTTTAATTTTGACGGGAGTAAGTCAGCCCCAGCATTTT.

This clone was seen only once. The rearrangement links TRBV10-2 to TRBJ1-6; D not resolved. The CDR3 is made up of 14 amino acids. Germline values: CDR1 WSHSY, CDR2 SAAADI. V lost 7 bases, J lost 5 bases, and 12 bases lay in between. The CDR3, as DNA: TGCGCCAGCACGCGGCAGCCGGATAATTCACCCCTCCACTTT. Translated, it gives CASTRQPDNSPLHF.

The J gene is TRBJ2-7, the V gene TRBV11-3; D is unclear. Trimming shortened V by 8 bases and J by 1 base, and 12 bases separated the two germline ends. CDR1 and CDR2 from the germline V gene are SGHNT and YENEEA. CDR3 length equals 13 residues. CDR3 nucleotide sequence: TGTGCCAGCGGCCATCCGATTTCCTACGAGCAGTACTTC. Translation gives CASGHPISYEQYF.

The J gene is TRBJ2-1, the V gene TRBV27; a weak D match, TRBD2 (5 bases). Germline CDR1 MNHEY, CDR2 SMNVEV (reference sequence). This CDR3 spans 13 amino acids. Trimming left V 6 bases short and J 1 base short, with 7 bases between. CDR3 bases: TGTGCCAGCAGACCGGGATCCTACAATGAGCAGTTCTTC. It codes for CASRPGSYNEQFF.

This chain uses TRBV27 with TRBJ2-7; no clear D gene. Germline V lookup: CDR1 MNHEY, CDR2 SMNVEV (reference sequence). With 4 bases removed from V and 3 bases from J, the gap between germline ends came to 13 bases. CDR3 length: 14 residues. The CDR3: CASSYSVAHYEQYV. In nucleotides, the CDR3 is TGTGCCAGCAGTTACTCCGTCGCCCACTACGAGCAGTACGTC.

This chain joins TRBV3-1 (or the pseudogene TRBV3-2) and TRBJ1-1; TRBD1 matches at 7 bases. After removal of 7 bases from V and 3 bases from J, the junction contained 5 bases not matched to a gene. CDR3 length: 13 residues. Per germline, CDR1 LGHDT and CDR2 YNNKEL (reference sequence). DNA of the CDR3: TGTGCCAGCAACAGGGGAAGCGACACTGAAGCTTTCTTT. Its translation is CASNRGSDTEAFF.

The rearrangement links TRBV3-1 (or the pseudogene TRBV3-2) to TRBJ1-1; a possible D gene is TRBD1 (6 bases). Trimming stripped 4 bases from V and 5 bases from J, with 20 bases between. This CDR3 is built from 16 residues. The germline gives CDR1 LGHDT, CDR2 YNNKEL (reference sequence). Here the CDR3 reads CASSPRGPGQGTEAFF. The CDR3 coding sequence is TGTGCCAGCAGCCCGCGGGGGCCGGGGCAGGGGACTGAAGCTTTCTTT.

The chain is built from TRBV24-1 and TRBJ2-2; D ambiguous. Germline V gene data show CDR1 as KGHDR and CDR2 as SFDVKD. This CDR3 has 14 residues. The ends were cut back, 3 bases at V and 6 bases at J, with 10 bases in the middle. Here the CDR3 DNA reads TGTGCCACCAGTGATGCTAACAGCTCCGGGGAGCTGTTTTTT. Protein: CATSDANSSGELFF.

The chain uses TRBV10-3 and TRBJ1-1, with D perhaps TRBD1 (5 bases). V was shortened by 4 bases and J by 1 base, with 19 bases between the two germline ends. In germline, CDR1 is ENHRY, CDR2 SYGVKD. The CDR3 is made up of 17 amino acids. CDR3 in DNA: TGTGCCATCAGTGGGTTTATTCGAGGACACAAGAACACTGAAGCTTTCTTT. Protein product: CAISGFIRGHKNTEAFF.

In this sample, this clone turned up a few times. The chain carries TRBV5-5 and TRBJ1-2, with TRBD1 identical over 10 bases. Losses at the gene ends were 4 bases for V and 10 bases for J; bases not matched to a gene: 7. Germline CDR1 and CDR2: SGHKS and YYEKEE (reference sequence). The CDR3 runs to 13 residues. DNA of the CDR3: TGTGCCAGCAGCCAGACAGGGGGCCGTGTCTACACCTTC. Amino acids: CASSQTGGRVYTF.

Only a few counts were recorded for this clone. Here the CDR3 DNA reads TGTGCCAGCAGCGGAAGGACCACAGGTGTAAATGAGCAGTTCTTC. Its protein product is CASSGRTTGVNEQFF. The chain joins TRBV9 to TRBJ2-1, with D perhaps matching TRBD1 (5 bases). The CDR3 has 15 amino acids. Germline CDR1 and CDR2: SGDLS and YYNGEE. Trimming took 3 bases from V and 7 from J, leaving 17 bases between them.

The V call is TRBV29-1, the J call TRBJ1-2; TRBD1 aligns across 10 bases. The length of the CDR3 is 14 residues. Germline loops: CDR1 SQVTM, CDR2 ANQGSEA. With 1 base clipped from V and 3 bases from J, the junction kept 2 bases outside the gene matches. CDR3 coding DNA: TGCAGCGTTGAAGCCGGGACAGGGGACTATGGCTACACCTTC. Translation: CSVEAGTGDYGYTF.

This chain joins TRBV5-1 and TRBJ2-1; 11 nucleotides line up with TRBD2. J gave up 7 bases and V 7 bases, and 7 bases lay outside the gene matches. This CDR3 spans 14 amino acids. The V gene's germline CDR1 is SGHRS and CDR2 YFSETQ. Here the CDR3 reads CASYSGGARNEQFF. Here the CDR3 DNA reads TGCGCCAGCTATAGCGGGGGGGCCAGGAATGAGCAGTTCTTC.

The rearrangement uses TRBV25-1 and TRBJ2-4, with 8 bases identical to TRBD1. Germline assignment: CDR1 MGHDK and CDR2 SYGVNS. Trimming at V came to 3 bases and at J to 1 base, leaving 5 bases not matched to a gene. This CDR3 is 16 amino acids long. CDR3: CASSDPRTGAKNIQYF. The CDR3, as DNA: TGTGCCAGCAGTGATCCCCGGACAGGGGCCAAAAACATTCAGTACTTC.

The V and J genes are TRBV24-1 and TRBJ1-4; a possible D gene is TRBD1 (6 bases). Germline CDR1 is KGHDR and CDR2 is SFDVKD. The V and J ends lost 2 bases and 3 bases respectively, with 12 bases between them. The CDR3 consists of 16 residues. CDR3 in amino acids: CATSDSLDSPNEKLFF. The CDR3 nucleotides read TGTGCCACCAGTGATTCCCTGGACAGTCCTAATGAAAAACTGTTTTTT.

The V and J genes are TRBV27 and TRBJ1-1; TRBD1 matches at 11 bases. The germline CDR1 and CDR2 sequences are MNHEY and SMNVEV (reference sequence). The CDR3 extends over 15 amino acids. After removal of 5 bases from V and 5 bases from J, the junction contained 7 bases not matched to a gene. CDR3 sequence reads: CASSPLDRGLTEAFF. CDR3 bases: TGTGCCAGCAGTCCGTTGGACAGGGGGCTTACTGAAGCTTTCTTT.

Written as DNA, the CDR3 is TGCGCCAGCAGCCCTTGGACAGGGGGCGTTGGTGAAGCTTTCTTT. Protein sequence: CASSPWTGGVGEAFF. The chain recombines TRBV5-1 with TRBJ1-1; 11 positions agree with TRBD1. The CDR3 has 15 amino acids. The V gene's germline CDR1 is SGHRS and CDR2 YFSETQ. V trimming: 4 bases; J trimming: 7 bases; junction bases outside the gene matches: 9.

This chain links TRBV6-4 with TRBJ1-5, with D perhaps matching TRBD1 (5 bases). This CDR3 is 15 amino acids long. Between the trimmed V and J ends, which lost 8 bases and 3 bases, there was a span of 17 bases. Germline lookup yields CDR1 MRHNA and CDR2 SNTAGT. CDR3 residues: CASLWGGVPNQPQHF. The CDR3 DNA reads TGTGCCAGCCTCTGGGGGGGTGTACCCAATCAGCCCCAGCATTTT.

This chain uses TRBV10-2 with TRBJ1-4; D is uncertain. This CDR3 is built from 12 residues. The germline V gene has CDR1 WSHSY and CDR2 SAAADI. V was shortened by 8 bases and J by 8 bases, with 12 bases between the two germline ends. The CDR3, as DNA: TGCGCCAGCTCCCCCGGGTCCGAAAAACTGTTTTTT. This translates into CASSPGSEKLFF.

This clone was found once. This chain uses TRBV4-1 with TRBJ2-3; the match to TRBD1 covers 10 bases. CDR3 length: 14 residues. The germline V gene encodes CDR1 MGHRA and CDR2 YSYEKL. Trimming removed 8 bases from V and 5 bases from J; junction bases left unmatched: 7. CDR3 nucleotides: TGCGCCAGCTGTCCGACAGGGGGCAGAGATACGCAGTATTTT. The encoded protein is CASCPTGGRDTQYF.

This chain connects TRBV6-5 to TRBJ2-5, with D possibly matching TRBD1 (5 bases). The V gene's germline CDR1 is MNHEY and CDR2 SVGAGI. The ends were cut back, 6 bases at V and 1 base at J, with 9 bases in the middle. The CDR3 spans 13 residues. CDR3 DNA: TGTGCCAGCAGATCGACAGTCCAAGAGACCCAGTACTTC. Amino acid sequence: CASRSTVQETQYF.